Listed below are T cell receptor beta chains from one sample, sequenced in a study of cytomegalovirus exposure and HLA in healthy donors. Generated by immunoSEQ multiplex PCR, the TCRdb table keeps only in-frame clones and is missing some. The table lists fewer than 250,000 clones, around four fifths of them singletons, with 10% to 13% in the top ten. The sequencing input was PBMCs. The receptor set was obtained from a woman between 50 and 59 years old in good health and CMV-seropositive. Both conserved end residues are part of each CDR3. The D gene is left open where the match is weak. Part of the rows lack a size; the others show once, few, many or a class for expanded clones.

j_gene	abundance	v_gene	d_gene	CDR3nt	CDR3aa
TRBJ1-1	.	TRBV6-5	.	TGTGCCAGCAGGGGGGGAACTGAAGCTTTCTTT	CASRGGTEAFF
TRBJ2-2	.	TRBV9	.	TGTGCCGGCAGCGTAGAGGGGGGGGCGAGAGACACCGGGGAGCTGTTTTTT	CAGSVEGGARDTGELFF
TRBJ1-6	.	TRBV4-3	.	TGCGCCAGCAGCTATGTCGACGGGTATAATTCACCCCTCCACTTT	CASSYVDGYNSPLHF
TRBJ1-6	.	TRBV30	.	TGTGCCTGGACCAGGGGTCCGGGCCAAAATTCACCCCTCCACTTT	CAWTRGPGQNSPLHF
TRBJ2-5	once	TRBV5-1	.	TGCGCCAGCAGCTTCATGCAAGAGACCCAGTACTTC	CASSFMQETQYF
TRBJ1-2	.	TRBV7-6	.	TGTGCCAGCAGCTCGGGAGGCTATGGCTACACCTTC	CASSSGGYGYTF
TRBJ1-6	once	TRBV7-8	.	TGTGCCAGCAGTCCAGGGGCAGATTCACCCCTCCACTTT	CASSPGADSPLHF
TRBJ2-3	.	TRBV27	.	TGTGCCAGCAGTTTACTCCCCCCAGAGGTCACAGATACGCAGTATTTT	CASSLLPPEVTDTQYF
TRBJ2-2	.	TRBV7-9	.	TGTGCCAGCAGCCAAGGGGGATACAGCGGGGAGCTGTTTTTT	CASSQGGYSGELFF
TRBJ2-5	.	TRBV5-6	TRBD2	TGTGCCAGCAGCTTGACGGGAAGCGGGGCGCATGAGACCCAGTACTTC	CASSLTGSGAHETQYF
TRBJ2-5	.	TRBV9	.	TGTGCCAGCAGCGTAGATGGGCAAAGGGGAGAGACCCAGTACTTC	CASSVDGQRGETQYF
TRBJ1-1	.	TRBV7-6	TRBD1	TGTGCCAGCAGCTTGGGACAGCTCAACACTGAAGCTTTCTTT	CASSLGQLNTEAFF
TRBJ2-5	.	TRBV11-2	.	TGTGCCAGCAGCTTCTGGGCGGAGACCCAGTACTTC	CASSFWAETQYF
TRBJ1-6	few	TRBV10-3	.	TGTGCCATCAGTGAGTCAGGGGCCGGACCCCTCCACTTT	CAISESGAGPLHF
TRBJ2-1	.	TRBV6-5	.	TGTGCCAGCAGTTACTCGCGGTTTGGCAGCTACAATGAGCAGTTCTTC	CASSYSRFGSYNEQFF
TRBJ2-7	.	TRBV5-8	TRBD1	TGTGCCAGCTCGACGGGACAGGGCTACGAGCAGTACTTC	CASSTGQGYEQYF
TRBJ1-2	.	TRBV29-1	.	TGCAGCGTTGTTGCAGGCCCAGGGGCTAACTATGGCTACACCTTC	CSVVAGPGANYGYTF
TRBJ2-1	.	TRBV7-3	TRBD2	TGTGCCAGCAGCCCAGGAGGGACTAGCTCCTACAATGAGCAGTTCTTC	CASSPGGTSSYNEQFF
TRBJ2-7	.	TRBV7-2	.	TGTGCCAGCAGCTTATCCTTTCAGGGCTACGAGCAGTACTTC	CASSLSFQGYEQYF
TRBJ1-5	.	TRBV6-6	.	TGTGCCAGCAGTTCCACAGACAGGTCCCGGCCCCAGCATTTT	CASSSTDRSRPQHF
TRBJ1-2	once	TRBV7-2	.	TGTGCCAGCAGCTCAGGTCGGGGAGACTATGGCTACACCTTC	CASSSGRGDYGYTF
TRBJ1-6	.	TRBV2	TRBD1	TGTGCCAGCAGTGACAGGGGGAGTGAGGATTCACCCCTCCACTTT	CASSDRGSEDSPLHF
TRBJ2-3	.	TRBV5-1	.	TGCGCCAGCAGCCAACTAGGCGGCACAGATACGCAGTATTTT	CASSQLGGTDTQYF
TRBJ2-7	.	TRBV18	.	TGTGCCAGCTCACCACCGGCCTCATCCCGGAGCAACGAGCAGTACTTC	CASSPPASSRSNEQYF
TRBJ1-2	.	TRBV4-2	TRBD1	TGTGCCAGCAGCCAGAGTCTCTACAGGGGAAAGGATGGCTACACCTTC	CASSQSLYRGKDGYTF